What follows describes a single TCR beta chain. The sample comes from a study of T cell responses to AZD1222 COVID-19 vaccine. The CDR3 covers 12 residues. CDR1 SGHTS and CDR2 YDEGEE come from the germline V gene. The V end lost 0 bases, the J end lost 11 bases, and 11 bases lay between the germline ends. Libraries were prepared by immunoSEQ multiplex PCR; TCRdb keeps only in-frame clonotypes and omits some of them. The sample lists 100,000 to 150,000 clones; 89% were seen once. This chain connects TRBV5-8 to TRBJ1-1; D is possibly TRBD1 (5 bases). The sequences come from peripheral blood, collected on day 0 of AZD1222 vaccination. The source is an adult in good health. CDR3 sequence: CASSLAGLDAFF. The CDR3 region has the DNA TGTGCCAGCAGCTTGGCAGGGCTGGACGCTTTCTTT. The full variable domain, completed using reference TRBV5-8 and TRBJ1-1, is EAGVTQSPTHLIKTRGQQATLRCSPISGHTSVYWYQQALGLGLQFLLWYDEGEERNRGNFPPRFSGRQFPNYSSELNVNALELEDSALYLCASSLAGLDAFFGQGTRLTVV.